This is a list of T cell receptor beta chains from one sample in a study of cytomegalovirus exposure and HLA in healthy donors. Clones were read by immunoSEQ multiplex PCR, and TCRdb kept only the in-frame ones, dropping some. The sample shows 95,000 to 150,000 clones, about four fifths of them seen only once. Sequenced input: PBMCs. The receptors come from a woman aged 35 to 49 in good health and CMV-seropositive. The CDR3 runs from the conserved cysteine through the conserved F or W. A D gene is named only where the DNA matches it firmly. For some rows the clone size is stated as once, few or many, or as a class when expanded; others skip it.

j_call	v_call	d_call	cdr3_length	clone_size	cdr3_nt	cdr3_aa
TRBJ1-1	TRBV7-3	NA	13	NA	TGTGCCAGCAGCCAGGGAGGGACCTCTGAAGCTTTCTTT	CASSQGGTSEAFF
TRBJ2-5	TRBV7-3	TRBD2	15	NA	TGTGCCAGCAGCCCACTAGCGGGATCTCAAGAGACCCAGTACTTC	CASSPLAGSQETQYF
TRBJ1-1	TRBV5-1	TRBD1	16	NA	TGCGCCAGCAGCCCAGGGGGCCATAGGGTGGACACTGAAGCTTTCTTT	CASSPGGHRVDTEAFF
TRBJ2-7	TRBV19	TRBD1	15	NA	TGTGCCAGTAGTATAGCAGGGACAGGGGTGTACGAGCAGTACTTC	CASSIAGTGVYEQYF
TRBJ2-7	TRBV7-8	NA	15	NA	TGTGCCAGCAGCTTTACCGACATGGGCCTCATCGAGCAGTACTTC	CASSFTDMGLIEQYF
TRBJ2-1	TRBV29-1	TRBD2	14	NA	TGCAGCGGAACCCCGGGACTAGCGGGTCCGGAGCAGTTCTTC	CSGTPGLAGPEQFF
TRBJ1-3	TRBV5-8	TRBD1	16	NA	TGTGCCAGCAGCTTGGCGACAGGGGGAACGGGAAACACCATATATTTT	CASSLATGGTGNTIYF
TRBJ2-7	TRBV6-1	NA	13	NA	TGTGCCAGCAGCGGCGGGGTTGCCTACGAGCAGTACTTC	CASSGGVAYEQYF
TRBJ2-1	TRBV11-2	NA	16	NA	TGTGCCAGCAGCTTAGGGCCCCCCAGCTCCTACAATGAGCAGTTCTTC	CASSLGPPSSYNEQFF
TRBJ2-7	TRBV28	TRBD2	16	NA	TGTGCCAGCAGTTCACCGGGCGGGAGCTCCACCTACGAGCAGTACTTC	CASSSPGGSSTYEQYF
TRBJ2-2	TRBV9	NA	15	NA	TGTGCCAGCAGCTTCGCTGGAGCGAACACCGGGGAGCTGTTTTTT	CASSFAGANTGELFF
TRBJ1-2	TRBV5-1	NA	14	NA	TGCGCCAGCAGCTTGGGAGACGGGAACTATGGCTACACCTTC	CASSLGDGNYGYTF
TRBJ2-7	TRBV19	NA	13	NA	TGTGCCAGTAGTCCCCGGGATCTCCGCGAGCAGTACTTC	CASSPRDLREQYF
TRBJ2-3	TRBV5-1	TRBD2	17	NA	TGCGCCAGCAGCCCCGCAAGGGGCGGGGGAAATACAGATACGCAGTATTTT	CASSPARGGGNTDTQYF
TRBJ1-1	TRBV2	NA	15	few	TGTGCCAGCAGACCTCTACTCGCAGGGAGGGTTGAAGCTTTCTTT	CASRPLLAGRVEAFF
TRBJ2-1	TRBV7-2	NA	13	NA	TGTGCCAGCAGCCTACAGGGATACAATGAGCAGTTCTTC	CASSLQGYNEQFF
TRBJ2-1	TRBV9	TRBD2	16	NA	TGTGCCAGCAGCCCCTCTGGGGGGAGGGGATACAATGAGCAGTTCTTC	CASSPSGGRGYNEQFF
TRBJ2-3	TRBV27	NA	17	NA	TGTGCCAGCAGTTTTGGGGGGACCCAGAGTCGCACAGATACGCAGTATTTT	CASSFGGTQSRTDTQYF
TRBJ2-3	TRBV2	NA	13	few	TGTGCCAGCAGTTACTCTCCCCCAGATACGCAGTATTTT	CASSYSPPDTQYF
TRBJ2-7	TRBV6-5	NA	13	NA	TGTGCCAGCAGTTTTGACAGGCTCTACGAGCAGTACTTC	CASSFDRLYEQYF
TRBJ1-1	TRBV4-2	NA	14	few	TGTGCCAGCAGCCCGACTATAAGGCAGGGGGAAGCTTTCTTT	CASSPTIRQGEAFF
TRBJ2-6	TRBV7-2	TRBD1	15	NA	TGTGGGGCGGGACAGGACGTCTCTGGGGCCAACGTCCTGACTTTC	CGAGQDVSGANVLTF
TRBJ1-2	TRBV5-1	NA	14	NA	TGCGCCAGCAGTTTAGGGGAAAGTTTCGATGGCTACACCTTC	CASSLGESFDGYTF
TRBJ2-2	TRBV5-4	TRBD2	16	once	TGTGCCAGCAGCCGGCGGGGGGGAGTCGTCACCGGGGAGCTGTTTTTT	CASSRRGGVVTGELFF
TRBJ2-3	TRBV14	TRBD1	15	few	TGTGCCAGCAGCCTCGGCAGGGGGCATAGAGATACGCAGTATTTT	CASSLGRGHRDTQYF
TRBJ2-3	TRBV15	TRBD2	17	NA	TGTGCCACCAGCTTCTTCGGTGATAGCGGGAGTAGAGATACGCAGTATTTT	CATSFFGDSGSRDTQYF
TRBJ2-7	TRBV11-2	TRBD2	15	NA	TGTGCCAGCAGCTTTACTAGCGGGAGCTCCTACGAGCAGTACTTC	CASSFTSGSSYEQYF
TRBJ1-4	TRBV19	TRBD1	15	few	TGTGCCAGTAGTATAGGGGGACAGTATAGCGAAAAACTGTTTTTT	CASSIGGQYSEKLFF
TRBJ2-3	TRBV6-5	TRBD2	16	NA	TGTGCCAGCAGTTACTTGAGCGGGACCCCCACAGATACGCAGTATTTT	CASSYLSGTPTDTQYF
TRBJ2-1	TRBV5-1	TRBD1	14	NA	TGCGCCAGCAACTCACAGGGGCAGATAAATGAGCAGTTCTTC	CASNSQGQINEQFF
TRBJ2-3	TRBV11-3	NA	15	NA	TGTGCCAGCAGCTTAGAAGGGGTAATTTCACATACGCAGTATTTT	CASSLEGVISHTQYF
TRBJ2-2	TRBV7-2	NA	13	NA	TGTGCCAGCAGTAGAAACCCGACCGGGGAGCTGTTTTTT	CASSRNPTGELFF
TRBJ1-2	TRBV28	TRBD1	13	NA	TGTGCCAGCAGTCTCGGGACAGGCTATGGCTACACCTTC	CASSLGTGYGYTF
TRBJ1-5	TRBV27	TRBD1	16	few	TGTGCCAGCAGGGGGGGGACAGGTCATAGCAATCAGCCCCAGCATTTT	CASRGGTGHSNQPQHF
TRBJ1-3	TRBV28	TRBD1	15	few	TGTGCCAGCAGCTCACAGGGGGCAGGAGGAAACACCATATATTTT	CASSSQGAGGNTIYF